This T cell receptor beta chain was observed in a study of T cells in Graves' hyperthyroidism and ophthalmopathy. Study-wide findings and caveats: Before onset, ophthalmopathy was predicted by the model a median around 6.5 months earlier.

RNA transcripts gave rise to amplified TCR beta CDR3 regions. TCR CDR3 underwent first-round RT-PCR with the HTBI primer set. MiXCR was run by TCRdb on the multiplex PCR reads, yielding one entry per CDR3 protein. The table records around 370,000 distinct CDR3 sequences, around 20% of them present only once. On this clonotype itself: Its matching antigen is unknown. It may be a read error: a sequence one base away is much more abundant.

The CDR3 totals 9 residues. Germline V lookup: CDR1 DFQATT, CDR2 SNEGSKA (reference sequence). The specimen was blood. The chain uses TRBV20-1 and TRBJ1-2; tentatively, D is TRBD1 (6 bases). The origin of this receptor is a man between 18 and 35 years old with Graves' ophthalmopathy. CDR3 bases: TGCGCGGAGGGACATGGCTACGCCTTC. Its protein product is CAEGHGYAF.